The rows below give T cell receptor beta chains drawn from one sample of a study of control samples from healthy donors and cancer patients. Produced via immunoSEQ multiplex PCR; TCRdb's table is partial and in-frame only. This sample's table reports around 190,000 clones. Sequenced material: blood. These receptor sequences come from a woman in her twenties or thirties in good health. The CDR3 runs from the conserved cysteine through the conserved F or W. The D gene is left open where the match is weak.

V	J	D	CDR3	DNA
TRBV7-2	TRBJ2-1	TRBD2	CASSLDGGGLNEQFF	TGTGCCAGCAGCTTAGATGGCGGGGGGTTGAATGAGCAGTTCTTC
TRBV5-4	TRBJ2-7	TRBD2	CASSPTSGTYEQYF	TGTGCCAGCAGCCCGACTAGCGGGACCTACGAGCAGTACTTC
TRBV2	TRBJ1-4	-	CASSYSTGREKLFF	TGTGCCAGCAGCTATTCTACAGGGAGGGAAAAACTGTTTTTT
TRBV13	TRBJ1-6	TRBD1	CASSSGDRSNSPLHF	TGTGCCAGCAGCTCCGGGGACAGATCTAATTCACCCCTCCACTTT
TRBV30	TRBJ2-5	-	CAWRGLAKETQYF	TGTGCCTGGAGGGGCCTAGCGAAAGAGACCCAGTACTTC
TRBV18	TRBJ1-2	TRBD1	CASSPRQGEGYTF	TGTGCCAGCTCTCCAAGACAGGGGGAGGGCTACACCTTC
TRBV18	TRBJ1-1	-	CASSPQGERTEAFF	TGTGCCAGCTCACCGCAAGGGGAGAGGACTGAAGCTTTCTTT
TRBV7-9	TRBJ1-4	-	CASSLQGRGKLFF	TGTGCCAGCAGCTTACAGGGTAGGGGAAAACTGTTTTTT
TRBV27	TRBJ1-6	-	CASSFSGNSPLHF	TGTGCCAGCAGTTTCTCAGGGAACTCACCCCTCCACTTT
TRBV7-9	TRBJ1-2	TRBD1	CASSLPQDRVTNYGYTF	TGTGCCAGCAGCTTACCACAAGACAGGGTAACTAACTATGGCTACACCTTC
TRBV27	TRBJ1-6	-	CASSLSLRGSFTYNSPLHF	TGTGCCAGCAGTTTATCCCTCCGGGGAAGTTTCACCTATAATTCACCCCTCCACTTT
TRBV10-3	TRBJ2-6	-	CAISERGASSGANVLTF	TGTGCCATCAGTGAACGGGGGGCCAGCTCTGGGGCCAACGTCCTGACTTTC
TRBV4-1	TRBJ2-7	-	CASSQEQGLYEQYF	TGCGCCAGCAGCCAAGAACAGGGTTTATACGAGCAGTACTTC
TRBV27	TRBJ2-5	TRBD2	CASSLFPGLAGGSEYF	TGTGCCAGCAGTTTATTCCCCGGACTAGCGGGGGGGTCAGAGTACTTC
TRBV18	TRBJ2-5	-	CASSPRATSKETQYF	TGTGCCAGCTCACCGAGGGCTACAAGTAAAGAGACCCAGTACTTC
TRBV11-2	TRBJ2-2	TRBD1	CASSLVTGGTGELFF	TGTGCCAGCAGCTTAGTAACAGGGGGTACCGGGGAGCTGTTTTTT
TRBV5-6	TRBJ1-6	-	CASSSQSPDSQNSPLHF	TGTGCCAGCAGCTCCCAAAGCCCGGACAGTCAAAATTCACCCCTCCACTTT
TRBV6-4	TRBJ2-4	-	CASSEKTGTSIQYF	TGTGCCAGCAGTGAAAAGACCGGGACGAGCATTCAGTACTTC
TRBV4-1	TRBJ1-2	-	CASSQDNGAGYTF	TGCGCCAGCAGCCAAGATAACGGGGCTGGCTACACCTTC
TRBV19	TRBJ2-7	-	CASSPSLGSEQYF	TGTGCCAGTAGTCCTTCTCTCGGTTCCGAGCAGTACTTC
TRBV4-2	TRBJ2-3	TRBD2	CASSQDGERGGFGDTQYF	TGTGCCAGCAGCCAAGACGGAGAGCGGGGGGGCTTTGGAGATACGCAGTATTTT
TRBV27	TRBJ2-2	TRBD2	CASSLTTSGPTGELFF	TGTGCCAGCAGTCTCACTACTAGCGGGCCCACCGGGGAGCTGTTTTTT
TRBV7-9	TRBJ2-3	-	CASGALGVTPGSDTQYF	TGTGCCAGCGGGGCCTTGGGCGTGACCCCGGGTTCAGATACGCAGTATTTT
TRBV15	TRBJ1-2	TRBD1	CATSRDRDDRGKNGYTF	TGTGCCACCAGCAGAGACAGGGATGACAGGGGAAAGAATGGCTACACCTTC
TRBV19	TRBJ1-5	TRBD1	CASSLWTGYQPQHF	TGTGCCAGTAGTCTCTGGACAGGATATCAGCCCCAGCATTTT
TRBV11-2	TRBJ2-7	-	CASSLDLSSYEQYF	TGTGCCAGCAGCTTAGACCTCAGCTCCTACGAGCAGTACTTC
TRBV27	TRBJ1-2	-	CASSLFWGRGYTF	TGTGCCAGCAGTTTATTCTGGGGCCGGGGCTACACCTTC
TRBV5-5	TRBJ1-5	-	CASSLYRTGRRGHF	TGTGCCAGCAGCTTGTATCGCACAGGGAGACGCGGGCATTTT
TRBV11-2	TRBJ1-3	-	CASSLPGQTTSGNTIYF	TGTGCCAGCAGCTTACCCGGACAGACCACCTCTGGAAACACCATATATTTT
TRBV19	TRBJ1-4	-	CASSIRGEKLFF	TGTGCCAGTAGTATAAGGGGAGAAAAACTGTTTTTT
TRBV3-1/TRBV3-2	TRBJ1-6	-	CASSQDPVNSPLHF	TGTGCCAGCAGCCAAGATCCCGTAAATTCACCCCTCCACTTT
TRBV28	TRBJ1-6	-	CASSLGSRSPLHF	TGTGCCAGCAGTTTAGGGTCGCGTTCACCCCTCCACTTT
TRBV27	TRBJ1-5	TRBD1	CASSLTGGNNQPQHF	TGTGCCAGCAGTTTGACAGGGGGCAACAATCAGCCCCAGCATTTT
TRBV5-4	TRBJ2-1	-	CASNRTSRWFF	TGTGCCAGCAACCGGACTTCAAGGTGGTTCTTC
TRBV5-1	TRBJ2-7	TRBD1	CASSPRRDREYEQYF	TGCGCCAGCAGCCCCCGCCGGGACAGGGAGTACGAGCAGTACTTC
TRBV14	TRBJ1-1	-	CASSILLGHGNTEAFF	TGTGCCAGCAGCATTCTCCTTGGGCATGGGAACACTGAAGCTTTCTTT
TRBV5-1	TRBJ1-5	TRBD1	CASSLTGTGYQPQHF	TGCGCCAGCAGCTTAACCGGGACAGGCTATCAGCCCCAGCATTTT
TRBV5-6	TRBJ2-7	-	CASSLSPYEQYF	TGTGCCAGCAGCTTGTCGCCCTACGAGCAGTACTTC
TRBV2	TRBJ2-7	-	CASHSRFYEQYF	TGTGCCAGCCACAGCAGATTCTACGAGCAGTACTTC
TRBV13	TRBJ1-1	-	CASRKFSGDTEAFF	TGTGCCAGCAGGAAATTTTCCGGTGACACTGAAGCTTTCTTT
TRBV4-1	TRBJ1-2	-	CASSRGGTSLGYGYTF	TGCGCCAGCAGCCGCGGAGGAACCTCACTTGGTTATGGCTACACCTTC
TRBV12-3/TRBV12-4	TRBJ1-5	TRBD1	CASSPGQDQPQHF	TGTGCCAGCAGCCCAGGACAGGATCAGCCCCAGCATTTT
TRBV6-1	TRBJ1-2	TRBD1	CASRETSTGPNYGYTF	TGTGCCAGCAGGGAAACCTCGACAGGGCCTAACTATGGCTACACCTTC
TRBV28	TRBJ2-7	-	CATRTGLPTYEQYF	TGTGCCACCAGGACTGGGTTACCGACCTACGAGCAGTACTTC
TRBV5-1	TRBJ2-5	-	CASSLQETQYF	TGCGCCAGCAGCTTGCAAGAGACCCAGTACTTC
TRBV5-1	TRBJ1-1	-	CASSHGYGGENTEAFF	TGCGCCAGCAGCCACGGGTATGGTGGGGAGAACACTGAAGCTTTCTTT
TRBV24-1	TRBJ2-3	-	CATSGSFVTDTQYF	TGTGCCACCAGTGGCTCTTTCGTCACAGATACGCAGTATTTT
TRBV19	TRBJ2-1	TRBD1	CASSIMTGTYNEQFF	TGTGCCAGTAGTATAATGACAGGGACGTACAATGAGCAGTTCTTC
TRBV29-1	TRBJ1-2	TRBD1	CSVVTGDDYGYTF	TGCAGCGTTGTTACAGGGGATGACTATGGCTACACCTTC
TRBV7-6	TRBJ2-1	TRBD2	CASSLEGRAGDNEQFF	TGTGCCAGCAGCTTAGAAGGGCGAGCGGGGGACAATGAGCAGTTCTTC
TRBV18	TRBJ1-5	-	CASSPVPYSNQPQHF	TGTGCCAGCTCACCCGTTCCCTATAGCAATCAGCCCCAGCATTTT
TRBV2	TRBJ2-3	-	CASSELTLRVSTDTQYF	TGTGCCAGCAGTGAACTTACGTTGAGGGTTAGCACAGATACGCAGTATTTT
TRBV27	TRBJ1-2	-	CASSSPLLRTPLAEGYTF	TGTGCCAGCAGTTCCCCTCTTCTGCGGACACCCCTTGCGGAGGGCTACACCTTC
TRBV4-3	TRBJ2-2	TRBD2	CASSKRSLAGSTGELFF	TGCGCCAGCAGCAAGCGATCGCTAGCGGGATCGACCGGGGAGCTGTTTTTT